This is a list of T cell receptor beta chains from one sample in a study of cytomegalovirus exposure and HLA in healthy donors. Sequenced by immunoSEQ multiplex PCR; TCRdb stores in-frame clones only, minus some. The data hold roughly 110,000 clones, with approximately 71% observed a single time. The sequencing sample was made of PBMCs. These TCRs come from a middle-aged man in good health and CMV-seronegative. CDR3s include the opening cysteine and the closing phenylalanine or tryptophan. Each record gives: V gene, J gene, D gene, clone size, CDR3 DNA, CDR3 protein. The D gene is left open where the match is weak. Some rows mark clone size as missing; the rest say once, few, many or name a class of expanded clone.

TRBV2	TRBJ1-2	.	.	TGTGCCAGCAGTACCGGGACAAACTATGGCTACACCTTC	CASSTGTNYGYTF
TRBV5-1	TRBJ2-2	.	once	TGCGCCAGCAGCCCTACCGACTACAACACCGGGGAGCTGTTTTTT	CASSPTDYNTGELFF
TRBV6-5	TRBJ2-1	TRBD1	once	TGTGCCAGCAGGCTGGCAGGGGGCGCTTACAATGAGCAGTTCTTC	CASRLAGGAYNEQFF
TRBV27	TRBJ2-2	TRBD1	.	TGTGCCAGCAGTTTACAGGGGGCGAACACCGGGGAGCTGTTTTTT	CASSLQGANTGELFF
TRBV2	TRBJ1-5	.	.	TGTGCCAGCAGGCCCAGGACAGGCAATCAGCCCCAGCATTTT	CASRPRTGNQPQHF
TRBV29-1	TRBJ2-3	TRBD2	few	TGCAGCGTTGAAACTAGCGGGGGCTCAGATACGCAGTATTTT	CSVETSGGSDTQYF
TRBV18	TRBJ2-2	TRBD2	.	TGTGCCAGCTCACGGACTAGCGGGGGAAACACCGGGGAGCTGTTTTTT	CASSRTSGGNTGELFF
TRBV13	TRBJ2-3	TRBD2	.	TGTGCCAGCAGCACTCTAGCGGGGGGTACAGATACGCAGTATTTT	CASSTLAGGTDTQYF
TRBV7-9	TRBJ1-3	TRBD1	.	TGTGCCAGCAGCTTCCGCTCCGGGACAGGAAGGGACACCATATATTTT	CASSFRSGTGRDTIYF
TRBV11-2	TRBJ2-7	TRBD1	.	TGTGCCAGCAGCTTAGATTCAGGACAGGGGGCCCCCTACGAGCAGTACTTC	CASSLDSGQGAPYEQYF
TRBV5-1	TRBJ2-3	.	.	TGCGCCAGCAGCCCGAAACCCCGAACTAGCCGGTCCACAGATACGCAGTATTTT	CASSPKPRTSRSTDTQYF
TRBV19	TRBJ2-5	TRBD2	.	TGTGCCAGTAGTAGCGGGGGGACCCAAGAGACCCAGTACTTC	CASSSGGTQETQYF
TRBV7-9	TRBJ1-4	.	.	TGTGCCAGCAGACCCAACAGTGCAACTAATGAAAAACTGTTTTTT	CASRPNSATNEKLFF
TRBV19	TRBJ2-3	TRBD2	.	TGTGCCAGTAGTGGTGGACTAGCGGGGGCCCCGCAAACAGATACGCAGTATTTT	CASSGGLAGAPQTDTQYF
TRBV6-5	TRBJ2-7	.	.	TGTGCCAGCAGTTCCCGACTAGAGATCAGCGAGCAGTACTTC	CASSSRLEISEQYF
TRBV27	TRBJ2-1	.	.	.	CASSTSGSYNEQFF
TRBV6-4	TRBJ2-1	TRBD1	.	TGCGCCAGCAGTGACTCGAACAGGGGGGTCAATGAGCAGTTCTTC	CASSDSNRGVNEQFF
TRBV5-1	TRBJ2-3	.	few	TGCGCCAGCAGCTTGGCAGCAGATACGCAGTATTTT	CASSLAADTQYF
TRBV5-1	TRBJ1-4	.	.	TGCGCCAGCAGCCTTGGGTCCCTCGAGGATGAAAAACTGTTTTTT	CASSLGSLEDEKLFF
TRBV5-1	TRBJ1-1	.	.	TGCGCCAGCTCCACAGAGGGCCCCACTGAAGCTTTCTTT	CASSTEGPTEAFF
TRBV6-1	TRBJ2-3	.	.	TGTGCCAGCAGTGATCCTCCAGGGGGCACAGATACGCAGTATTTT	CASSDPPGGTDTQYF
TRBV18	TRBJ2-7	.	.	TGTGCCAGCTCACCCTCAGGGGCCCTTAACTACGAGCAGTACTTC	CASSPSGALNYEQYF
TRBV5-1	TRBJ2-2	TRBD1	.	TGCGCCAGCAGCTCCGGACAGGGAAGTACCGGGGAGCTGTTTTTT	CASSSGQGSTGELFF
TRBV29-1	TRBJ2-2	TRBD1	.	TGCAGCGTAGGGACAGGGCAGGGCACCGGGGAGCTGTTTTTT	CSVGTGQGTGELFF
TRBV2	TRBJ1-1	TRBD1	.	TGTGCCAGCAGTAACTTACAGGGGACTGAAGCTTTCTTT	CASSNLQGTEAFF
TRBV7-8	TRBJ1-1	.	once	TGTGCCAGCAGCTTAGCCGGAAACAGGAACACTGAAGCTTTCTTT	CASSLAGNRNTEAFF
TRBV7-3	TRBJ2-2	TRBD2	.	TGTGCCAGCAGCTTACAGCGGGGGGGCCCCGGGGAGCTGTTTTTT	CASSLQRGGPGELFF
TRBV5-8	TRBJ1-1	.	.	TGTGCCAGCAGCTTCGAGGGTATGAACACTGAAGCTTTCTTT	CASSFEGMNTEAFF
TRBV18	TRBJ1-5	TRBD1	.	TGTGCCAGCTCACCTAAGGACAGGGGGCAAACCGGAGGCCCCGGCAATCAGCCCCAGCATTTT	CASSPKDRGQTGGPGNQPQHF
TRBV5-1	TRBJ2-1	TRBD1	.	TGCGCCAGCAGCTTGGCTGCGTACAGGGCTTCTCAGGGGGATGAGCAGTTCTTC	CASSLAAYRASQGDEQFF
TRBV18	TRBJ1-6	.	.	TGTGCCAGCTCACGGGGAGTGATGGATTCACCCCTCCACTTT	CASSRGVMDSPLHF
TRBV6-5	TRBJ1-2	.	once	TGTGCCAGCAGTAACCCGACAGGTTCCTATGGCTACACCTTC	CASSNPTGSYGYTF
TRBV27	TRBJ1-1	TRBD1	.	TGTGCCAGCAGTTTAAGCGGGACAGGGTGGACTGAAGCTTTCTTT	CASSLSGTGWTEAFF
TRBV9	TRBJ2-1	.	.	TGTGCCAGCAGCGTAGGCGGAGAAAACAAGGGGTATGAGCAGTTCTTC	CASSVGGENKGYEQFF
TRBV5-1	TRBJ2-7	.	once	TGCGCCAGCAGCTTTGGACTTCCCAGCTCCTACGAGCAGTACTTC	CASSFGLPSSYEQYF
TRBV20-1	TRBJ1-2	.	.	TGCAGTGCCCTAACGGGGTATGGCTACACCTTC	CSALTGYGYTF
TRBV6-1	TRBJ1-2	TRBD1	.	TGTGCCAGCAGTACCCTCGGACAGGCCTATGGCTACACCTTC	CASSTLGQAYGYTF
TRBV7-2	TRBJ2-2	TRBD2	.	TGTGCCAGCAGCTTAGAACTAGCGGGGGGGGTGAACACCGGGGAGCTGTTTTTT	CASSLELAGGVNTGELFF
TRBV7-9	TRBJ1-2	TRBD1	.	TGTGCCAGCAGCTTAGTGGCAGGGGGACCGTATGGCTACACCTTC	CASSLVAGGPYGYTF
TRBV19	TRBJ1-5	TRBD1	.	TGTGCCAGTAGTACCCACAGGGGGCTGAGCAATCAGCCCCAGCATTTT	CASSTHRGLSNQPQHF
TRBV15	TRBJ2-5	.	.	TGTGCCACCAGCATGCAGCAGGGGGGAGAGACCCAGTACTTC	CATSMQQGGETQYF